Following are 16 T cell receptor beta chains from one sample sequenced in a study of T cell responses to AZD1222 COVID-19 vaccine. Here immunoSEQ multiplex PCR was the method, and the copy in TCRdb shows in-frame clones only, minus some. Here the sample spans 150,000 to 200,000 clones, roughly nine tenths being singletons. This specimen was peripheral blood, taken on day 0 of AZD1222 vaccination. The receptors here all came from an adult in good health.

The sample holds a few counts of this clone. The CDR3 protein is CASSEWGKDTEAFF. CDR3 nucleotides: TGCGCCAGCAGTGAATGGGGAAAGGACACTGAAGCTTTCTTT. V gene TRBV10-2 combines with J gene TRBJ1-1; D call uncertain. Germline assignment: CDR1 WSHSY and CDR2 SAAADI. The germline V and J ends were trimmed by 3 bases and 3 bases, with 11 bases remaining between them. The CDR3 is 14 amino acids.

The chain is built from TRBV7-3 and TRBJ2-1, with TRBD2 matching over 13 bases. The V gene end was trimmed by 5 bases and the J gene end by 8 bases; junction bases not matched to a gene: 6. CDR3 length: 15 amino acids. From germline, CDR1 is SGHTA and CDR2 FQGTGA. CDR3 sequence (DNA): TGTGCCAGCAGCGAAACTAGCGGGAGGGTCGATGAGCAGTTCTTC. It translates to CASSETSGRVDEQFF.

The chain carries TRBV27 and TRBJ2-1; 10 bases are shared with TRBD1. The CDR3 length is 20 residues. Germline CDR1 reads MNHEY; CDR2 reads SMNVEV (reference sequence). V gave up 4 bases and J gave up 2 bases; unmatched junction bases: 17. Here the CDR3 reads CASSYMGGYRDRGPYNEQFF. The CDR3 DNA is TGTGCCAGCAGTTATATGGGGGGGTACCGGGACAGGGGCCCCTACAATGAGCAGTTCTTC.

The genes are TRBV6-2 or TRBV6-3 and TRBJ2-2; D is uncertain. This CDR3 is built from 13 residues. Per germline, CDR1 MNHEY and CDR2 SVGEGT. The V and J ends lost 2 bases and 6 bases respectively, with 7 bases between them. The CDR3: CASSYLGPGELFF. The DNA of the CDR3 is TGTGCCAGCAGTTACCTCGGCCCCGGGGAGCTGTTTTTT.

The chain carries TRBV30 and TRBJ1-5; the D is unclear. The CDR3 spans 13 residues. V was trimmed by 0 bases and J by 2 bases, leaving 5 bases between them. CDR1 and CDR2 from the germline V gene are GTSNPN and SVGIG (reference sequence). In DNA form, the CDR3 reads TGTGCCTGGAGTGTAATCGGCAATCAGCCCCAGCATTTT. It encodes CAWSVIGNQPQHF.

The chain uses TRBV5-6 and TRBJ2-4; D is ambiguous. CDR1 is SGHDT, CDR2 YYEEEE, per germline. This CDR3 comprises 14 residues. Deletions cut 0 bases from V and 0 bases from J, with 4 bases between. The CDR3 DNA follows: TGTGCCAGCAGCTTGGCGCTAGCCAAAAACATTCAGTACTTC. Its translation: CASSLALAKNIQYF.

The V and J genes are TRBV7-9 and TRBJ1-2; D gene uncertain. This CDR3 has 12 residues. V was cut by 0 bases and J by 8 bases, with 7 bases left in between. Germline V gene lookup returns CDR1 SEHNR and CDR2 FQNEAQ (reference sequence). CDR3 sequence: CASSLAERGYTF. CDR3 coding DNA: TGTGCCAGCAGCTTAGCTGAGAGAGGCTACACCTTC.

The CDR3 DNA follows: TGTGCCAGCAGTTCCCCCTTAGGTAGCAATCAGCCCCAGCATTTT. The encoded protein is CASSSPLGSNQPQHF. The chain carries TRBV28 and TRBJ1-5; D unclear. Trimming took 4 bases from V and 0 from J, leaving 10 bases between them. The CDR3 covers 15 residues. The germline CDR1 and CDR2 sequences are MDHEN and SYDVKM. Filled out from reference TRBV28 and TRBJ1-5, the complete variable domain reads DVKVTQSSRYLVKRTGEKVFLECVQDMDHENMFWYRQDPGLGLRLIYFSYDVKMKEKGDIPEGYSVSREKKERFSLILESASTNQTSMYLCASSSPLGSNQPQHFGDGTRLSIL.

This chain connects TRBV5-6 to TRBJ1-1; 7 bases are a match to TRBD1. V lost 3 bases and J lost 4; bases outside the gene matches: 6. The CDR3 runs to 14 residues. From germline, CDR1 is SGHDT and CDR2 YYEEEE. The CDR3 protein is CASSWGQPITEAFF. In nucleotides, the CDR3 is TGTGCCAGCAGCTGGGGACAGCCGATCACTGAAGCTTTCTTT.

The chain carries TRBV7-9 and TRBJ1-2; possibly TRBD1 for D (6 bases). This CDR3 has 14 amino acids. V was clipped by 5 bases and J by 4 bases, with 14 bases between them. The germline V gene has CDR1 SEHNR and CDR2 FQNEAQ (reference sequence). CDR3 DNA sequence: TGTGCCAGCAGCCCACTTACAGGGAGCTATGGCTACACCTTC. Amino acid sequence: CASSPLTGSYGYTF.

The rearrangement uses TRBV28 and TRBJ1-1; D remains ambiguous. Germline lookup yields CDR1 MDHEN and CDR2 SYDVKM. Trimming shortened V by 8 bases and J by 4 bases, and 11 bases separated the two germline ends. This CDR3 has 12 residues. The CDR3 here is CASLAGGTEAFF. The DNA of the CDR3 is TGTGCCAGCCTTGCAGGCGGCACTGAAGCTTTCTTT.

This chain links TRBV6-5 with TRBJ1-3, with D possibly being TRBD1 (6 bases). Germline CDR1 reads MNHEY; CDR2 reads SVGAGI. V was shortened by 5 bases and J by 4 bases, with 12 bases between the two germline ends. This CDR3 region has 14 residues. CDR3: CASSRTGLGNTIYF. CDR3 in DNA: TGTGCCAGCAGTCGTACAGGGTTAGGAAACACCATATATTTT.

The rearrangement joins TRBV2 to TRBJ1-5; weak D call: TRBD1 (5 bases). The germline gives CDR1 SNHLY, CDR2 FYNNEI. Trimming stripped 7 bases from V and 6 bases from J, with 16 bases between. This CDR3 is 14 amino acids long. CDR3 sequence (DNA): TGTGCCAGCATTTCCGGCAGGGAGGGTCAGCCCCAGCATTTT. It encodes CASISGREGQPQHF. Full variable domain (remainder filled in from reference TRBV2 and TRBJ1-5): EPEVTQTPSHQVTQMGQEVILRCVPISNHLYFYWYRQILGQKVEFLVSFYNNEISEKSEIFDDQFSVERPDGSNFTLKIRSTKLEDSAMYFCASISGREGQPQHFGDGTRLSIL.

The CDR3 sequence is CASSEGPGELFF. The CDR3 DNA reads TGTGCCAGCAGTGAAGGTCCCGGGGAGCTGTTTTTT. The chain employs TRBV6-1 and TRBJ2-2; D is undetermined. Trimming took 1 base from V and 6 from J, leaving 3 bases between them. CDR3 length: 12 amino acids. Per the germline V gene, CDR1 is MNHNS and CDR2 is SASEGT.

V and J are TRBV6-1 and TRBJ1-6; D gene uncertain. V dropped 3 bases and J dropped 9 bases, with 9 bases sitting between them. This CDR3 spans 13 amino acids. Germline lookup yields CDR1 MNHNS and CDR2 SASEGT. The chain's CDR3 is CASSENAISPLHF. In nucleotides, the CDR3 is TGTGCCAGCAGTGAGAACGCGATTTCACCCCTCCACTTT.

The chain recombines TRBV5-6 with TRBJ2-3; D remains ambiguous. V lost 6 bases and J 9 bases, leaving 11 bases between the germline ends. Germline V gene lookup returns CDR1 SGHDT and CDR2 YYEEEE. The CDR3 runs 11 residues. CDR3 nucleotides: TGTGCCAGCACCCTGGGTGGGACGCAGTATTTT. This encodes CASTLGGTQYF.